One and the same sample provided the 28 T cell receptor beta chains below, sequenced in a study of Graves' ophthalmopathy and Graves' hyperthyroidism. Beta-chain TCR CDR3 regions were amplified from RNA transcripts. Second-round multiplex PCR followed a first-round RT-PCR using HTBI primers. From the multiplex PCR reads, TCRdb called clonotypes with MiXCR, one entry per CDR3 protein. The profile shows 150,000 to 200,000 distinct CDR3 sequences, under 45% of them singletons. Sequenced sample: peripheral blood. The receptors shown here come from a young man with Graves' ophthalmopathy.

The CDR3, as DNA: TGTGCCAGTAGTAGGGCCAATAACTATGGCTACACCTTC. Translated, it gives CASSRANNYGYTF. The chain recombines TRBV19 with TRBJ1-2; D not resolved. The length of the CDR3 is 13 residues. Germline loops: CDR1 LNHDA, CDR2 SQIVND (reference sequence). The V end was cut by 4 bases, the J end by 1 base, with 7 bases between.

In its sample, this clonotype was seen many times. Here the CDR3 DNA reads TGTGCCAGCAGTCCTCCGAGCGGGTACGAGCAGTACTTC. Translation gives CASSPPSGYEQYF. The V gene is TRBV6-2 or TRBV6-3, the J gene TRBJ2-7; a possible D gene is TRBD2 (6 bases). CDR1 and CDR2 (germline): MNHEY, SVGEGT. V dropped 5 bases and J dropped 4 bases, with 12 bases sitting between them. This CDR3 comprises 13 residues.

In DNA form, the CDR3 reads TGTGCCAGCAGTGATTGGGGGTTGGGCTACACCTTC. It encodes CASSDWGLGYTF. The rearrangement links TRBV6-1 to TRBJ1-2, with D perhaps TRBD1 (5 bases). The CDR3 covers 12 residues. Germline CDR1 MNHNS, CDR2 SASEGT. V was cut by 3 bases and J by 8 bases, with 10 bases left in between.

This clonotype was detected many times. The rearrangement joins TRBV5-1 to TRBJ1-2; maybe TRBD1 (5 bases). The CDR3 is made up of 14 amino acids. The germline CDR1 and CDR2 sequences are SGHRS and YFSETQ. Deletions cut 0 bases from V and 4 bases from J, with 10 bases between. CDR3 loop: CASSLGTSGYGYTF. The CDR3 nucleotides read TGCGCCAGCAGCTTGGGGACATCCGGCTATGGCTACACCTTC. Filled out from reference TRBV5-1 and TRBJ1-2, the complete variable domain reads KAGVTQTPRYLIKTRGQQVTLSCSPISGHRSVSWYQQTPGQGLQFLFEYFSETQRNKGNFPGRFSGRQFSNSRSEMNVSTLELGDSALYLCASSLGTSGYGYTFGSGTRLTVV.

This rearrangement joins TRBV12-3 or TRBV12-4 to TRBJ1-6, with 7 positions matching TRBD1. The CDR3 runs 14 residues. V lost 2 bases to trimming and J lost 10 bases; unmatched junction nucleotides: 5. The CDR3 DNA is TGTGCCAGCAGTTTACGAGGGGACAGCTCACCCCTCCACTTT. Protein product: CASSLRGDSSPLHF.

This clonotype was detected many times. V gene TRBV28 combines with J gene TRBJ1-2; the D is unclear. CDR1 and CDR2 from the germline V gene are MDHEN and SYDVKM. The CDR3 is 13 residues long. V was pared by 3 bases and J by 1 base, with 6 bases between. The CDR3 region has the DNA TGTGCCAGCAGTTTCCCTAATAACTATGGCTACACCTTC. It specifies CASSFPNNYGYTF.

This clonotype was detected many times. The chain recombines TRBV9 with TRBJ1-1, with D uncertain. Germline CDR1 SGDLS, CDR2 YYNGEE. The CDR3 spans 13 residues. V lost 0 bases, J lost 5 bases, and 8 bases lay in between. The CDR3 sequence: CASSVGPRTEAFF. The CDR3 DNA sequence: TGTGCCAGCAGCGTAGGCCCACGAACTGAAGCTTTCTTT.

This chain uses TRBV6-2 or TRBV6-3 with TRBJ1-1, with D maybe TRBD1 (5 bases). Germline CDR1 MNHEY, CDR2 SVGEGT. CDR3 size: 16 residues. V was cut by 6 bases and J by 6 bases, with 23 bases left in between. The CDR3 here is CASSPLSTGGFPEAFF. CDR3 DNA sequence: TGTGCCAGCAGCCCCCTTTCAACGGGGGGTTTCCCTGAAGCTTTCTTT.

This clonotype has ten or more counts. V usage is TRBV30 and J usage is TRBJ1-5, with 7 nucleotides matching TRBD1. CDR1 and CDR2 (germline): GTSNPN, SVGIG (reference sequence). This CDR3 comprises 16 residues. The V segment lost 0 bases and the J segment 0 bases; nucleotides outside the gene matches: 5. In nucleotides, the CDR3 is TGTGCCTGGAGTGTCCCCCGGACAGGTAGCAATCAGCCCCAGCATTTT. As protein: CAWSVPRTGSNQPQHF.

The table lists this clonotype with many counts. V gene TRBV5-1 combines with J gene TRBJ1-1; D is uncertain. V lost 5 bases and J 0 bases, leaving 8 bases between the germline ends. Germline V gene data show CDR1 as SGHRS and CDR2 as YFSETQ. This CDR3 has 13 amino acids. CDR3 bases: TGCGCCAGCAGAAGGGAGTTGAACACTGAAGCTTTCTTT. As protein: CASRRELNTEAFF.

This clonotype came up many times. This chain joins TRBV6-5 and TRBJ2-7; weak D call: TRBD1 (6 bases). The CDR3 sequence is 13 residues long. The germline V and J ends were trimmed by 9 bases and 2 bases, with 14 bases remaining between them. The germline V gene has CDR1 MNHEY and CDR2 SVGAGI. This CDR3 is CASTQGQAYEQYF. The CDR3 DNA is TGTGCCAGTACACAGGGTCAAGCCTACGAGCAGTACTTC.

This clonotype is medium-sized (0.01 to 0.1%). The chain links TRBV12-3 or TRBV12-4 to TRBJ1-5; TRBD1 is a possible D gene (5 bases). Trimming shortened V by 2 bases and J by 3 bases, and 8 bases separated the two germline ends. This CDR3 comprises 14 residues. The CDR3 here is CASSLLGLNQPQHF. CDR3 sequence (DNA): TGTGCCAGCAGTTTACTGGGGCTCAATCAGCCCCAGCATTTT.

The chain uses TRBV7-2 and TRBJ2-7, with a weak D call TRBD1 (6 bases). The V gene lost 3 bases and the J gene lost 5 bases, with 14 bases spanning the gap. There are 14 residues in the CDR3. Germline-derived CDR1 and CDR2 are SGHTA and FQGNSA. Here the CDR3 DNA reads TGTGCCAGCAGCTTCCCAGCAGGGGTGAACGAGCAGTACTTC. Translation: CASSFPAGVNEQYF.

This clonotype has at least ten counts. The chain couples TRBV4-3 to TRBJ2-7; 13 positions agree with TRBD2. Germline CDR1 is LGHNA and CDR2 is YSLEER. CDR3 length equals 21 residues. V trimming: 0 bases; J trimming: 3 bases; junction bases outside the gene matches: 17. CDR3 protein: CASSQDPPRRTSGRAFYEQYF. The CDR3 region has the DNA TGCGCCAGCAGCCAAGACCCCCCTCGACGTACTAGCGGGAGGGCATTCTACGAGCAGTACTTC.

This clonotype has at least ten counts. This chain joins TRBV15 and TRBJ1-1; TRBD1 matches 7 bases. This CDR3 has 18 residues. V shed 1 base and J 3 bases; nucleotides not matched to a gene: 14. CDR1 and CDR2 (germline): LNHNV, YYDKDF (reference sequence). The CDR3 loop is CATSRGMTGSGADTEAFF. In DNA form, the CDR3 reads TGTGCCACCAGCAGAGGAATGACAGGGAGTGGTGCCGACACTGAAGCTTTCTTT.

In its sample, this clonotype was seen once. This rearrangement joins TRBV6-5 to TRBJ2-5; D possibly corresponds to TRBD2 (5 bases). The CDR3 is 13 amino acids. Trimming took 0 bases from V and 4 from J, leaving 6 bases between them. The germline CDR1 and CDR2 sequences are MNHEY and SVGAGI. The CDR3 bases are TGTGCCAGCAGTTACTCTCGGGGAGAGACCCAGTACTTC. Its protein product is CASSYSRGETQYF.

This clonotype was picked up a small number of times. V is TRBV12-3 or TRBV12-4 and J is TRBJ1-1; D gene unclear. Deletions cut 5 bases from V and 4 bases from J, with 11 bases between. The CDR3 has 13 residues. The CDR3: CASSARSATEAFF. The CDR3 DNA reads TGTGCCAGCAGTGCCCGCTCAGCCACTGAAGCTTTCTTT.

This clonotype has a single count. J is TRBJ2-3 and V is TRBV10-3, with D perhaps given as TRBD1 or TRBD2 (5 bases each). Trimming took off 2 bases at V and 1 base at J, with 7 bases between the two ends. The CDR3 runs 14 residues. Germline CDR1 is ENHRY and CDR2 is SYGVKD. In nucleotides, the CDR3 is TGTGCCATCAGTGAGGGGGGTGGCACAGATACGCAGTATTTT. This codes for CAISEGGGTDTQYF.

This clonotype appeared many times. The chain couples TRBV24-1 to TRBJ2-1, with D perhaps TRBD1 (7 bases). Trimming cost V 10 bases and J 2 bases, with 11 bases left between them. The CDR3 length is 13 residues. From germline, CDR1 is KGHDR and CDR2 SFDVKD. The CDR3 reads CATEGATYNEQFF. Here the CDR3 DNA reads TGTGCCACGGAGGGGGCCACCTACAATGAGCAGTTCTTC.

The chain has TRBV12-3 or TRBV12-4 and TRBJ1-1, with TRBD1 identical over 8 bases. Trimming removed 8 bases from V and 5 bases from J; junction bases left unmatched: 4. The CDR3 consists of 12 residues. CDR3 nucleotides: TGTGCCAGCCAGGGGGCTTGGACTGAAGCTTTCTTT. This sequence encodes CASQGAWTEAFF.

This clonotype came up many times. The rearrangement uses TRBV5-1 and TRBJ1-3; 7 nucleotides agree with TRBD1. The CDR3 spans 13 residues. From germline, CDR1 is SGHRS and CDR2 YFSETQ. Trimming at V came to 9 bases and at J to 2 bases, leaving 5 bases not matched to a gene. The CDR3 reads CAIFGQAGNTIYF. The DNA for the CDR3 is TGCGCCATCTTCGGACAGGCTGGAAACACCATATATTTT.

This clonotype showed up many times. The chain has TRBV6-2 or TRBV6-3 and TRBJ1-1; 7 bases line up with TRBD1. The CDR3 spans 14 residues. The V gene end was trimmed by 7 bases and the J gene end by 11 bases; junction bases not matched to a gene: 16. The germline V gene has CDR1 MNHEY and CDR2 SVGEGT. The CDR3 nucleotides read TGTGCCAGCACCATCTCCCGGACAGGCCCTGCGGCTTTCTTT. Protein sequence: CASTISRTGPAAFF.

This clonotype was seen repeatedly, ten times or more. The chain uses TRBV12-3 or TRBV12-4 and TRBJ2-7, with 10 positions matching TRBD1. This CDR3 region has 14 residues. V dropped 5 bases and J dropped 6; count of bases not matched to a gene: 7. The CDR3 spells CASSRDRGLVEQYF. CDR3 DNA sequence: TGTGCCAGCAGTAGGGACAGGGGCCTCGTCGAGCAGTACTTC.

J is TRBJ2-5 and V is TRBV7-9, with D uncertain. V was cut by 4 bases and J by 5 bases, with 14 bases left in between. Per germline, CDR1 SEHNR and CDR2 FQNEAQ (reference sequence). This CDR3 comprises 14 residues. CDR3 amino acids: CASSSSLVMETQYF. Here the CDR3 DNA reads TGTGCCAGCAGCTCGTCCTTAGTCATGGAGACCCAGTACTTC.

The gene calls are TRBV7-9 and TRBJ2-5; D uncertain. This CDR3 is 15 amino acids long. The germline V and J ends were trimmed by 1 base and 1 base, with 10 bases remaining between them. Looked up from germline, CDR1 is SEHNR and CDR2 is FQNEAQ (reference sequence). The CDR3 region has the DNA TGTGCCAGCAGCTTAGGTGGGCGCGCCCAAGAGACCCAGTACTTC. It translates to CASSLGGRAQETQYF.

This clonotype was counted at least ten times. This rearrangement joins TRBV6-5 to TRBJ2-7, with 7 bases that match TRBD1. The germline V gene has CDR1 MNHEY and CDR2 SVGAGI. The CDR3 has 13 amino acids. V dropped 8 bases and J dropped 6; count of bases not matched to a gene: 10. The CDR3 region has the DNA TGTGCCAGCCTTTACAACAGGGGTAGCGAGCAGTACTTC. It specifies CASLYNRGSEQYF.

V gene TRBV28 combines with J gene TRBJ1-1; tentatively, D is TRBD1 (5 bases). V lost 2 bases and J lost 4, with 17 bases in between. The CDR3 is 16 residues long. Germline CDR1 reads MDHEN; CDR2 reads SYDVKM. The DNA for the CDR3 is TGTGCCAGCAGTTTAGTCGAGGGGAAGCCTGGCACTGAAGCTTTCTTT. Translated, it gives CASSLVEGKPGTEAFF.

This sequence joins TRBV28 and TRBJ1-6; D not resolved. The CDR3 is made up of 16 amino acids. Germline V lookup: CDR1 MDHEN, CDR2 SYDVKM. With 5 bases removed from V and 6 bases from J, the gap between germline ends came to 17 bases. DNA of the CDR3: TGTGCCAGCAGTGGACTCGGACGGAGGTTTAATTCACCCCTCCACTTT. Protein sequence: CASSGLGRRFNSPLHF.